A selection of T cell receptor beta chains follows, all from one sample in a study of neoadjuvant anti-PD-1 for oral cavity cancer. The repertoire was sequenced with immunoSEQ multiplex PCR; TCRdb's copy has only in-frame clones and lacks some. The sample records about 10,000 clones, around 65% being singletons. Source: tumor tissue, taken after nivolumab (anti-PD-1) treatment. These TCRs come from a person aged 40-85 years with oral cavity squamous cell carcinoma. The CDR3 runs from the conserved cysteine through the conserved F or W. Fields, in order: V gene, D gene, J gene, clone size, CDR3 protein, CDR3 DNA. The D gene is left open where the match is weak. Rows may omit the clone size; those that give it use once, few, many or a size class.

v_call: TRBV6-6
d_call: -
j_call: TRBJ2-5
clone_size: few
cdr3_aa: CASSSPLVLQETQYF
cdr3_nt: TGTGCCAGCAGCTCCCCACTAGTCCTCCAAGAGACCCAGTACTTC

v_call: TRBV5-4
d_call: -
j_call: TRBJ2-2
clone_size: -
cdr3_aa: CASQAAVANTGELFF
cdr3_nt: TGTGCCAGCCAGGCGGCAGTCGCGAACACCGGGGAGCTGTTTTTT

v_call: TRBV5-1
d_call: -
j_call: TRBJ1-1
clone_size: -
cdr3_aa: CASSPSRGNTEAFF
cdr3_nt: TGCGCCAGCAGCCCTTCCCGGGGGAACACTGAAGCTTTCTTT

v_call: TRBV7-9
d_call: -
j_call: TRBJ1-1
clone_size: few
cdr3_aa: CASSLAGGEAFF
cdr3_nt: TGTGCCAGCAGCTTAGCGGGGGGTGAAGCTTTCTTT

v_call: TRBV19
d_call: -
j_call: TRBJ1-1
clone_size: -
cdr3_aa: CASSARAEAFF
cdr3_nt: TGTGCCAGTAGTGCCAGGGCCGAAGCTTTCTTT

v_call: TRBV5-1
d_call: TRBD2
j_call: TRBJ2-3
clone_size: -
cdr3_aa: CASTYLTSGGRTDTQYF
cdr3_nt: TGCGCCAGCACCTATCTGACTAGCGGGGGGCGCACAGATACGCAGTATTTT

v_call: TRBV15
d_call: TRBD1
j_call: TRBJ1-4
clone_size: once
cdr3_aa: CATSISSGGLNEKLFF
cdr3_nt: TGTGCCACCAGCATTTCTTCAGGGGGACTTAATGAAAAACTGTTTTTT

v_call: TRBV21-1
d_call: -
j_call: TRBJ2-5
clone_size: -
cdr3_aa: CASSKCKAGGPETQYF
cdr3_nt: TGTGCCAGCAGCAAATGTAAAGCGGGGGGCCCAGAGACCCAGTACTTC

v_call: TRBV2
d_call: TRBD2
j_call: TRBJ2-5
clone_size: -
cdr3_aa: CASMVLAGEETQYF
cdr3_nt: TGTGCCAGCATGGTACTAGCGGGAGAAGAGACCCAGTACTTC

v_call: TRBV14
d_call: -
j_call: TRBJ2-2
clone_size: once
cdr3_aa: CASSSFGAGELFF
cdr3_nt: TGTGCCAGCAGCTCGTTCGGGGCCGGGGAGCTGTTTTTT

v_call: TRBV6-1
d_call: TRBD2
j_call: TRBJ2-1
clone_size: -
cdr3_aa: CASSEGGLAGGNEQFF
cdr3_nt: TGTGCCAGCAGTGAAGGGGGACTAGCCGGAGGCAATGAGCAGTTCTTC

v_call: TRBV6-5
d_call: -
j_call: TRBJ2-3
clone_size: medium-sized
cdr3_aa: CASNWGDTQYF
cdr3_nt: TGTGCCAGCAATTGGGGAGATACGCAGTATTTT

v_call: TRBV7-9
d_call: TRBD2
j_call: TRBJ2-2
clone_size: -
cdr3_aa: CASSRGGRVPPQRGELFF
cdr3_nt: TGTGCCAGCAGCCGCGGGGGGCGCGTCCCCCCTCAACGCGGGGAGCTGTTTTTT

v_call: TRBV15
d_call: -
j_call: TRBJ2-7
clone_size: few
cdr3_aa: CATSRDRSPSYEQYF
cdr3_nt: TGTGCCACCAGCAGAGATAGGAGTCCCTCCTACGAGCAGTACTTC

v_call: TRBV2
d_call: TRBD1
j_call: TRBJ2-1
clone_size: few
cdr3_aa: CASKFVPGQGNEQFF
cdr3_nt: TGTGCCAGCAAATTCGTCCCGGGACAGGGTAATGAGCAGTTCTTC

v_call: TRBV5-1
d_call: -
j_call: TRBJ2-7
clone_size: -
cdr3_aa: CASSSDAASYEQYF
cdr3_nt: TGCGCCAGCAGCTCGGACGCCGCCTCCTACGAGCAGTACTTC

v_call: TRBV19
d_call: -
j_call: TRBJ1-5
clone_size: -
cdr3_aa: CASSIPRHSNQPQHF
cdr3_nt: TGTGCCAGTAGTATCCCCCGACACAGTAATCAGCCCCAGCATTTT

v_call: TRBV15
d_call: TRBD1
j_call: TRBJ2-1
clone_size: -
cdr3_aa: CATSANRRRQGKNEQFF
cdr3_nt: TGTGCCACCAGCGCCAACCGTCGGAGACAGGGTAAAAATGAGCAGTTCTTC

v_call: TRBV28
d_call: -
j_call: TRBJ1-2
clone_size: -
cdr3_aa: CASRLSGNYGYTF
cdr3_nt: TGTGCCAGCCGCCTTAGCGGGAACTATGGCTACACCTTC

v_call: TRBV28
d_call: -
j_call: TRBJ1-5
clone_size: -
cdr3_aa: CASSFAGPQHF
cdr3_nt: TGTGCCAGCAGTTTCGCCGGGCCCCAGCATTTT

v_call: TRBV7-2
d_call: TRBD2
j_call: TRBJ2-7
clone_size: -
cdr3_aa: CASSLAPRFGRLDGRTYEQYF
cdr3_nt: TGTGCCAGCAGCTTAGCCCCACGATTCGGGAGGTTGGATGGCAGAACCTACGAGCAGTACTTC

v_call: TRBV6-5
d_call: TRBD1
j_call: TRBJ1-4
clone_size: few
cdr3_aa: CASSYGQGAFEKLFF
cdr3_nt: TGTGCCAGCAGTTACGGACAGGGGGCATTCGAAAAACTGTTTTTT

v_call: TRBV2
d_call: -
j_call: TRBJ1-4
clone_size: -
cdr3_aa: CASRQGIGEKLFF
cdr3_nt: TGTGCCAGCAGGCAGGGGATTGGGGAAAAACTGTTTTTT

v_call: TRBV15
d_call: TRBD1
j_call: TRBJ1-2
clone_size: -
cdr3_aa: CATSRQQGAGYGYTF
cdr3_nt: TGTGCCACCAGCAGGCAACAGGGGGCTGGCTATGGCTACACCTTC

v_call: TRBV30
d_call: -
j_call: TRBJ1-4
clone_size: -
cdr3_aa: CAWGKPRLGLFF
cdr3_nt: TGTGCCTGGGGTAAACCCCGATTGGGACTGTTTTTT

v_call: TRBV5-5
d_call: -
j_call: TRBJ2-1
clone_size: -
cdr3_aa: CASSPVIAYNEQFF
cdr3_nt: TGTGCCAGCAGCCCCGTAATCGCCTACAATGAGCAGTTCTTC

v_call: TRBV7-2
d_call: TRBD1
j_call: TRBJ2-3
clone_size: few
cdr3_aa: CASSLAGQGRQYF
cdr3_nt: TGTGCCAGCAGCTTAGCCGGACAGGGTAGGCAGTATTTT

v_call: TRBV21-1
d_call: -
j_call: TRBJ2-7
clone_size: -
cdr3_aa: CASTNLRKGSYEQYF
cdr3_nt: TGTGCCAGCACCAACCTCAGGAAGGGGTCCTACGAGCAGTACTTC

v_call: TRBV27
d_call: TRBD1
j_call: TRBJ1-1
clone_size: -
cdr3_aa: CASRKMGQMNTEAFF
cdr3_nt: TGTGCCAGTAGGAAAATGGGACAGATGAACACTGAAGCTTTCTTT

v_call: TRBV5-1
d_call: -
j_call: TRBJ1-1
clone_size: -
cdr3_aa: CASSSHLDNTEAFF
cdr3_nt: TGCGCCAGCAGCTCCCACCTAGACAACACTGAAGCTTTCTTT

v_call: TRBV5-1
d_call: -
j_call: TRBJ2-2
clone_size: -
cdr3_aa: CASSPGPNTGELFF
cdr3_nt: TGCGCCAGCAGCCCGGGCCCGAACACCGGGGAGCTGTTTTTT

v_call: TRBV5-1
d_call: -
j_call: TRBJ2-1
clone_size: -
cdr3_aa: CASSFGESHNEQFF
cdr3_nt: TGCGCCAGCAGCTTCGGCGAGTCTCACAATGAGCAGTTCTTC

v_call: TRBV9
d_call: TRBD1
j_call: TRBJ1-1
clone_size: few
cdr3_aa: CASSAWTGWANTEAFF
cdr3_nt: TGTGCCAGCAGCGCCTGGACAGGGTGGGCTAACACTGAAGCTTTCTTT

v_call: TRBV7-9
d_call: -
j_call: TRBJ1-4
clone_size: -
cdr3_aa: CASSLGVGGEKLFF
cdr3_nt: TGTGCCAGCAGCTTAGGCGTGGGTGGTGAAAAACTGTTTTTT

v_call: TRBV18
d_call: -
j_call: TRBJ2-5
clone_size: -
cdr3_aa: CASSPGEETQYF
cdr3_nt: TGTGCCAGCTCACCAGGGGAAGAGACCCAGTACTTC

v_call: TRBV28
d_call: -
j_call: TRBJ1-2
clone_size: medium-sized
cdr3_aa: CASSFGRYYGYTF
cdr3_nt: TGTGCCAGCAGTTTTGGGAGGTACTATGGCTACACCTTC

v_call: TRBV19
d_call: TRBD1
j_call: TRBJ1-1
clone_size: -
cdr3_aa: CASSQQGARDEAFF
cdr3_nt: TGTGCCAGTAGTCAACAGGGGGCGCGGGATGAAGCTTTCTTT

v_call: TRBV9
d_call: TRBD2
j_call: TRBJ2-1
clone_size: -
cdr3_aa: CASSAQGGSTNEQFF
cdr3_nt: TGTGCCAGCAGCGCCCAGGGAGGGAGTACCAATGAGCAGTTCTTC

v_call: TRBV19
d_call: TRBD2
j_call: TRBJ2-3
clone_size: -
cdr3_aa: CASSRRLAGSTDTQYF
cdr3_nt: TGTGCCAGTAGCCGACGACTAGCGGGAAGCACAGATACGCAGTATTTT

v_call: TRBV5-1
d_call: TRBD1
j_call: TRBJ2-2
clone_size: -
cdr3_aa: CASSGPGTGHTGELFF
cdr3_nt: TGCGCCAGCAGCGGTCCCGGGACAGGGCACACCGGGGAGCTGTTTTTT

v_call: TRBV5-8
d_call: -
j_call: TRBJ2-7
clone_size: -
cdr3_aa: CASSFRDTTVEQYF
cdr3_nt: TGTGCCAGCAGCTTCCGGGACACTACTGTCGAGCAGTACTTC

v_call: TRBV5-1
d_call: -
j_call: TRBJ2-6
clone_size: -
cdr3_aa: CASSLEGGGANVLTF
cdr3_nt: TGCGCCAGCAGCTTGGAAGGGGGTGGGGCCAACGTCCTGACTTTC

v_call: TRBV6-5
d_call: TRBD1
j_call: TRBJ2-2
clone_size: -
cdr3_aa: CASSRDRNTGELFF
cdr3_nt: TGTGCCAGCAGTCGGGACAGAAACACCGGGGAGCTGTTTTTT

v_call: TRBV6-5
d_call: -
j_call: TRBJ2-2
clone_size: -
cdr3_aa: CASSYGEPGELFF
cdr3_nt: TGTGCCAGCAGTTATGGCGAACCCGGGGAGCTGTTTTTT

v_call: TRBV11-2
d_call: TRBD1
j_call: TRBJ1-6
clone_size: -
cdr3_aa: CASTFLTGQGESPLHF
cdr3_nt: TGTGCCAGCACCTTCCTAACGGGACAGGGAGAATCACCCCTCCACTTT

v_call: TRBV6-5
d_call: -
j_call: TRBJ2-3
clone_size: -
cdr3_aa: CASSWQGNTQYF
cdr3_nt: TGTGCCAGCAGTTGGCAGGGGAATACGCAGTATTTT

v_call: TRBV27
d_call: TRBD2
j_call: TRBJ2-7
clone_size: -
cdr3_aa: CASSLRTSGEAYEQYF
cdr3_nt: TGTGCCAGCAGTTTAAGGACTAGCGGGGAAGCCTACGAGCAGTACTTC

v_call: TRBV19
d_call: -
j_call: TRBJ2-2
clone_size: -
cdr3_aa: CASSMNRAAHTGELFF
cdr3_nt: TGTGCCAGTAGTATGAACAGGGCGGCCCACACCGGGGAGCTGTTTTTT

v_call: TRBV10-2
d_call: -
j_call: TRBJ1-2
clone_size: medium-sized
cdr3_aa: CASSESALGADGYTF
cdr3_nt: TGCGCCAGCAGTGAGTCGGCCCTCGGGGCGGACGGCTACACCTTC

v_call: TRBV30
d_call: -
j_call: TRBJ2-7
clone_size: -
cdr3_aa: CAWSVSGTLLQQYF
cdr3_nt: TGTGCCTGGAGTGTATCGGGAACCCTCCTTCAGCAGTACTTC

v_call: TRBV6-6
d_call: -
j_call: TRBJ1-2
clone_size: -
cdr3_aa: CASRPQGFGYTF
cdr3_nt: TGTGCCAGCAGGCCTCAGGGGTTTGGCTACACCTTC

v_call: TRBV30
d_call: -
j_call: TRBJ1-5
clone_size: few
cdr3_aa: CAWSLGVGNQPQHF
cdr3_nt: TGTGCCTGGAGTCTGGGGGTGGGCAATCAGCCCCAGCATTTT

v_call: TRBV11-2
d_call: -
j_call: TRBJ2-5
clone_size: -
cdr3_aa: CASSPPTGTQYF
cdr3_nt: TGTGCCAGCAGCCCGCCCACCGGGACCCAGTACTTC

v_call: TRBV5-1
d_call: -
j_call: TRBJ2-3
clone_size: -
cdr3_aa: CASSLTRGTASTDTQYF
cdr3_nt: TGCGCCAGCAGCTTGACTAGGGGAACCGCTAGCACAGATACGCAGTATTTT

v_call: TRBV6-5
d_call: -
j_call: TRBJ2-2
clone_size: -
cdr3_aa: CASTQGGGELFF
cdr3_nt: TGTGCCAGCACCCAGGGGGGCGGGGAGCTGTTTTTT

v_call: TRBV5-8
d_call: -
j_call: TRBJ2-6
clone_size: -
cdr3_aa: CASSLRGTGSGANVLTF
cdr3_nt: TGTGCCAGCAGCTTGAGGGGGACGGGCAGCGGGGCCAACGTCCTGACTTTC

v_call: TRBV5-1
d_call: TRBD2
j_call: TRBJ2-1
clone_size: -
cdr3_aa: CASSFGTSGILLNEQFF
cdr3_nt: TGCGCCAGCAGCTTTGGGACTAGCGGGATCTTACTCAATGAGCAGTTCTTC

v_call: TRBV20-1
d_call: -
j_call: TRBJ2-3
clone_size: -
cdr3_aa: CSASKGNTQYF
cdr3_nt: TGCAGTGCTAGCAAGGGGAATACGCAGTATTTT

v_call: TRBV11-3
d_call: TRBD2
j_call: TRBJ2-1
clone_size: -
cdr3_aa: CASSLEGGSSYNEQFF
cdr3_nt: TGTGCCAGCAGCTTAGAGGGGGGGAGCTCCTACAATGAGCAGTTCTTC

v_call: TRBV6-9
d_call: -
j_call: TRBJ2-1
clone_size: -
cdr3_aa: CASSSLVGEQFF
cdr3_nt: TGTGCCAGCAGCTCCTTAGTAGGTGAGCAGTTCTTC